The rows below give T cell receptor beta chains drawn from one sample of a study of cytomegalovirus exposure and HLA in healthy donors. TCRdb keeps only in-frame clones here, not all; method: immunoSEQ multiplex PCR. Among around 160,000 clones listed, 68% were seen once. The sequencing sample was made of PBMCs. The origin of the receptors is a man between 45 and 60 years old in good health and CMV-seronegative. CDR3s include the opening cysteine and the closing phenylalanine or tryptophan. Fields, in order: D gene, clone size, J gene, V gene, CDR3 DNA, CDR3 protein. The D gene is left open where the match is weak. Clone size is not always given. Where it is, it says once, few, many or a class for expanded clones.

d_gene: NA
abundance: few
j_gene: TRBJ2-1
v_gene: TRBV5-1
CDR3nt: TGCGCCAGCATTGGAAGGATTGGAGACAATGAGCAGTTCTTC
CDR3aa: CASIGRIGDNEQFF

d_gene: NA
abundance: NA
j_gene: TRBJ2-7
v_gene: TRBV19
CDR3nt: TGTGCCAGTACCGGCGCGACGGGGCAGTACTTC
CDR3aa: CASTGATGQYF

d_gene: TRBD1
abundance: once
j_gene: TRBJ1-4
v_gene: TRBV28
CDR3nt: TGTGCCAGCAGCAAAGCCGGGACAGGAAATGAAAAACTGTTTTTT
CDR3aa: CASSKAGTGNEKLFF

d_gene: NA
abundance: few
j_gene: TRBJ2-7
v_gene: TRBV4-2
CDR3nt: TGTGCCAGCAGCCAAGCGCATCGACAACCCTACGAGCAGTACTTC
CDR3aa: CASSQAHRQPYEQYF

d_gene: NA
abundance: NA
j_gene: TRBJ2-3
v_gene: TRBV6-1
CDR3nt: TGTGCCAGCTGGCGGGACTTTTCAGATACGCAGTATTTT
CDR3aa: CASWRDFSDTQYF

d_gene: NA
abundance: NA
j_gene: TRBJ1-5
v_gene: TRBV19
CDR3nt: TGTGCCAGCAGAACAGGGTTTCTCAGTCAGCCCCAGCATTTT
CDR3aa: CASRTGFLSQPQHF

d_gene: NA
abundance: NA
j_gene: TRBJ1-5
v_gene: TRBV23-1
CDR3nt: TGCGCCAGCATCCAATCAGCAGGGGAGGGTCAGCCCCAGCATTTT
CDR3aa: CASIQSAGEGQPQHF

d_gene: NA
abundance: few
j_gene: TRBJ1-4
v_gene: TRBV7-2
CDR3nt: TGTGCCAGCAGCTTGGGGCCAAGAGAGAATGAAAAACTGTTTTTT
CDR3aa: CASSLGPRENEKLFF

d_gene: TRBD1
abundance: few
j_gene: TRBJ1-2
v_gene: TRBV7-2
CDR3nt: TGTGCCAGCAGCCTTAGACAGGGGGCTCTAGGTGGCTACACCTTC
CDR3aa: CASSLRQGALGGYTF

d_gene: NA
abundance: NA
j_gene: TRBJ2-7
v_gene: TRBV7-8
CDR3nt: TGTGCCAGCAGCTTAGGGCGAACGGGGGAGCAGTACTTC
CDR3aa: CASSLGRTGEQYF

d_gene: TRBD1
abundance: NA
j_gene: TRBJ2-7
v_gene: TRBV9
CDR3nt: TGTGCCAGCAGCTTCACAGGGGTTGGGGAGCAGTACTTC
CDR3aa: CASSFTGVGEQYF

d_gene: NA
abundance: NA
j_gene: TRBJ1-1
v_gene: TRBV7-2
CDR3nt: TGTGCCAGCAGCTTTAGGGGATCGAACACTGAAGCTTTCTTT
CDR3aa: CASSFRGSNTEAFF

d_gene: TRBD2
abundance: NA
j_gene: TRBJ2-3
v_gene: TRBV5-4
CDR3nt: TGTGCCAGCAGCTTAGCGGGGGCAGATACGCAGTATTTT
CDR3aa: CASSLAGADTQYF

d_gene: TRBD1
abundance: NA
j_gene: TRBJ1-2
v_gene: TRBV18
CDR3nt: TGTGCCAGCTCACCCCGGACAGGGGGTGACAATGGTGGCTACACCTTC
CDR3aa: CASSPRTGGDNGGYTF

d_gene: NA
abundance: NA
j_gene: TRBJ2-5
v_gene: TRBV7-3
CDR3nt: TGTGCCAGCAGCTTCGGCGGCCCGGGGGAGACCCAGTACTTC
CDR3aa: CASSFGGPGETQYF

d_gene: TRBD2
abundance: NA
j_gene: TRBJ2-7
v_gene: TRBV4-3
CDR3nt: TGCGCCAGCAGCCAAGCTCCAGGGCGGGGGGCCTACGAGCAGTACTTC
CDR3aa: CASSQAPGRGAYEQYF

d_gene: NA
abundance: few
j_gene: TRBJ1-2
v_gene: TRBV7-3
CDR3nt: TGTGCCAGCAGCTTAACAGGGCCCTCGGGAAGCTACACCTTC
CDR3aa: CASSLTGPSGSYTF

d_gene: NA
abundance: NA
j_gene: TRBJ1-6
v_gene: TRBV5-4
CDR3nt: TGTGCCAGCAGCTGGCAGGGTGTAGATTCACCCCTCCACTTT
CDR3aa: CASSWQGVDSPLHF

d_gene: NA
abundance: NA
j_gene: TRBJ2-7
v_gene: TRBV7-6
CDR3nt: TGTGCCAGCAGCGAGCGCAGGGGCCGCACCTACGAGCAGTACTTC
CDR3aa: CASSERRGRTYEQYF

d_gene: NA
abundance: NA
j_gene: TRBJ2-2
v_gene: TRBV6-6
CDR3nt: TGTGCCAGCAGCCCGGACGCGGGTGTGACCGGGGAGCTGTTTTTT
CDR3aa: CASSPDAGVTGELFF

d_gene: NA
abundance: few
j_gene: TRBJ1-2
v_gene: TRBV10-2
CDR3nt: TGCGCCAGCAGTGAGGTTTACCAGAACTATGGCTACACCTTC
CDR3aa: CASSEVYQNYGYTF

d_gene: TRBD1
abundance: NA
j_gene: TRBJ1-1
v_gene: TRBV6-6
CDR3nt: TGTGCCAGCAGACCGGACAGGTTGAACACTGAAGCTTTCTTT
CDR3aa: CASRPDRLNTEAFF

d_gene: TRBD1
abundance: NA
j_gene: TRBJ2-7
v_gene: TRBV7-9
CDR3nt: TGTGCCAGCAGCTTAAGGACAGGGTCCTACGAGCAGTACTTC
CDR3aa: CASSLRTGSYEQYF

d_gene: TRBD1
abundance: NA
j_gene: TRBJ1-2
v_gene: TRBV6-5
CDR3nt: TGTGCCAGCAGTTACTCAGGGGGCAGGGGATTGTATGGCTACACCTTC
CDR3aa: CASSYSGGRGLYGYTF

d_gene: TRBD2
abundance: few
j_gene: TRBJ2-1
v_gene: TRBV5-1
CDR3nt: TGCGCCAGCAGCATCGGTAGCGGGGGGGCAAATGAGCAGTTCTTC
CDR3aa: CASSIGSGGANEQFF

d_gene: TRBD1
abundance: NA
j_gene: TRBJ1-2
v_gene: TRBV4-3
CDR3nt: TGCGCCAGCAGCCAAGATTTCCGGGACAGATATGGCTACACCTTC
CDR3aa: CASSQDFRDRYGYTF

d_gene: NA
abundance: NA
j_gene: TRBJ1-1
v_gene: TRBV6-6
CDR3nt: TGTGCCAGCAGTTACTCGCGGGGTTCGAACACTGAAGCTTTCTTT
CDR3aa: CASSYSRGSNTEAFF

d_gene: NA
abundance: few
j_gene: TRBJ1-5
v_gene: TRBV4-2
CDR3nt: TGTGCCAGCAGCCAACAGGGAGGGAATTCTAGCAATCAGCCCCAGCATTTT
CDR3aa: CASSQQGGNSSNQPQHF

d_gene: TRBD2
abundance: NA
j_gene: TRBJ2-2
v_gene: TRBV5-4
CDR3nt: TGTGCCAGCAGCTTCCGGGGCGGGGGAGACACCGGGGAGCTGTTTTTT
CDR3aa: CASSFRGGGDTGELFF

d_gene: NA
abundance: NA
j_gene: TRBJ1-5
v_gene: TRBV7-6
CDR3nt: TGTGCCAGCAGCTTAGTTGCGGGGCCCAATCAGCCCCAGCATTTT
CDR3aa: CASSLVAGPNQPQHF

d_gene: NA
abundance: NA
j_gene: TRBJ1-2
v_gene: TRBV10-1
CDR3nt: TGCGCCAGCAGTGAAGGTCTAGGGAGCTATGGCTACACCTTC
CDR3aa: CASSEGLGSYGYTF

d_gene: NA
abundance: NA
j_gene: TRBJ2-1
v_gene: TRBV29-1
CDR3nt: TGCAGCGTTACTAGAATGAATGAGCAGTTCTTC
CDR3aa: CSVTRMNEQFF

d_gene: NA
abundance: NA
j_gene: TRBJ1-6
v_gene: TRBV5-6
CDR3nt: TGTGCCAGCAGCTTGACGAGTAATTCACCCCTCCACTTT
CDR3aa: CASSLTSNSPLHF

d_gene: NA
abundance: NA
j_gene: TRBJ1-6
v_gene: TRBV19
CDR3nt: TGTGCCAGTAGTATCGGTACAGATTCACCCCTCCACTTT
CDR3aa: CASSIGTDSPLHF

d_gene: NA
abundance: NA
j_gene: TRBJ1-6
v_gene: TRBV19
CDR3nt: TGTGCCAGTAGTTTTCTCGACAGAGATAATTCACCCCTCCACTTT
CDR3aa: CASSFLDRDNSPLHF

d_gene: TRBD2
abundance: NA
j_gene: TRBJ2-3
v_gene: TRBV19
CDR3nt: TGTGCCAGTAGTTCAAGACTAGCGGGGTCCCTAGATACGCAGTATTTT
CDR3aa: CASSSRLAGSLDTQYF

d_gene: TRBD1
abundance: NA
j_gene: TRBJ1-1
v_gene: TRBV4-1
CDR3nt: TGCGCCAGCAGCCAAGACGGTTCAGACAGGGCCAGGACTGAAGCTTTCTTT
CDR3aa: CASSQDGSDRARTEAFF

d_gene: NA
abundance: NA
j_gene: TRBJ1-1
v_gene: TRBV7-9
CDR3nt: TGTGCCAGCAGCTGGGCAGGGAGGACTGAAGCTTTCTTT
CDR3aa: CASSWAGRTEAFF

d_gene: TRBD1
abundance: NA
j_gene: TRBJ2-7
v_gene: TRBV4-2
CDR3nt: TGTGCCAGCAGCCAAGGGGACAGCCCCGGTAACGAGCAGTACTTC
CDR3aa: CASSQGDSPGNEQYF